The 26 T cell receptor beta chains below come from one sample, sequenced in a study of molecular identifiers for immune sequencing clone quantification. MiXCR was run by TCRdb on the PCR reads, yielding one entry per CDR3 protein. Of over 85,000 distinct CDR3 sequences listed, around 30% are singletons. Sequencing was carried out using naive CD8+ T cells from blood, with Jurkat cell RNA spiked in. Subset reported: FACS-sorted CD8+CD4-CCR7+CD45RA+ naive T cells. All receptors come from a human donor in good health. Some libraries in this study had Jurkat cell RNA spiked in.

With regard to this clonotype: The CDR3 carries no conserved terminal phenylalanine or tryptophan, so it likely arises from a read error. The V call is TRBV10-3, the J call TRBJ2-3; TRBD1 aligns across 8 bases. This CDR3 contains 15 residues. J gave up 6 bases and V 6 bases, and 11 bases lay outside the gene matches. Germline V gives CDR1 ENHRY, CDR2 SYGVKD. The CDR3 sequence is CAISRTGRDGDTQYI. For the CDR3, the DNA is TGTGCCATCAGCAGGACAGGGCGGGACGGTGATACGCAGTATATT.

A word on this clonotype: This CDR3 is missing its conserved last phenylalanine or tryptophan, likely due to a read error. The V and J genes are TRBV27 and TRBJ2-6; D perhaps matches TRBD1 (7 bases). CDR1 MNHEY and CDR2 SMNVEV come from the germline V gene (reference sequence). This CDR3 has 18 residues. The CDR3 DNA reads as TGTGCCAGCAGTTTAATCGCAGGGGGGCCCTCTGGGGCCAACGACCTGACTATC. Translated, it gives CASSLIAGGPSGANDLTI.

In this sample, this clonotype turned up many times. The rearrangement links TRBV5-1 to TRBJ1-4; TRBD1 agrees at 8 bases. Germline V gene lookup returns CDR1 SGHRS and CDR2 YFSETQ. The CDR3 extends over 15 amino acids. J was trimmed by 4 bases and V by 4 bases; bases with no gene match: 6. CDR3 DNA sequence: TGCGCCAGCAGCCCCGACAGGGGATTTAATGAAAAACTGTTTTTT. Protein product: CASSPDRGFNEKLFF.

There are a few counts of this clonotype. The chain uses TRBV7-8 and TRBJ1-1; D unresolved. The V end was cut by 4 bases, the J end by 1 base, with 7 bases between. CDR1 and CDR2 (germline): SGHVS, FQNEAQ. CDR3 length: 13 amino acids. CDR3 nucleotide sequence: TGTGCCAGCAGCTCAAGACAGAACACTGAAGCTTTCTTT. It translates to CASSSRQNTEAFF.

This clonotype has only a few counts. V is TRBV6-5 and J is TRBJ2-2; D not resolved. V gave up 4 bases and J gave up 6 bases, with 15 bases separating them. Germline V gene data show CDR1 as MNHEY and CDR2 as SVGAGI. The CDR3 extends over 15 amino acids. The CDR3 DNA reads TGTGCCAGCAGTTCGGCAGCACAGAAGCCCGGGGAGCTGTTTTTT. Translated, it gives CASSSAAQKPGELFF.

The chain is built from TRBV5-8 and TRBJ2-7; 7 bases fit TRBD1. The CDR3 extends over 14 amino acids. The V gene's germline CDR1 is SGHTS and CDR2 YDEGEE. The ends lost 2 bases at V and 5 bases at J; junction bases unmatched: 7. As DNA, the CDR3 is TGTGCCAGCAGCTTAGAGGGGGCGGCCCACGAGCAGTACTTC. This codes for CASSLEGAAHEQYF.

As to this clonotype: The conserved final phenylalanine or tryptophan is absent from the CDR3, which likely points to a read error. This sequence joins TRBV28 and TRBJ2-7, with 9 bases fitting TRBD2. The J segment lost 6 bases and the V segment lost 5 bases, leaving 8 bases of the junction unmatched. This CDR3 is built from 14 residues. In germline, CDR1 is MDHEN, CDR2 SYDVKM. The CDR3: CASSPGLARTEQYY. Written as DNA, the CDR3 is TGTGCCAGCAGTCCTGGACTAGCGAGGACCGAGCAGTACTAC.

This clonotype has a handful of counts. The chain is built from TRBV20-1 and TRBJ1-6; the D gene is possibly TRBD1 (5 bases). CDR1 DFQATT and CDR2 SNEGSKA come from the germline V gene (reference sequence). Deletions cut 4 bases from V and 6 bases from J, with 10 bases between. This CDR3 has 13 residues. This CDR3 is CSAMGVGNSPLHF. CDR3 in DNA: TGCAGTGCTATGGGGGTGGGTAATTCACCCCTCCACTTT.

This clonotype was seen repeatedly, ten times or more. This chain joins TRBV6-5 and TRBJ2-5; D perhaps matches TRBD1 (5 bases). Trimming removed 0 bases at V and 5 bases at J, with 16 bases between. This CDR3 is built from 16 residues. Per germline, CDR1 MNHEY and CDR2 SVGAGI. The CDR3 loop is CASSYSKGRARETQYF. CDR3 DNA: TGTGCCAGCAGTTACTCGAAGGGCAGGGCACGGGAGACCCAGTACTTC.

The chain joins TRBV12-3 or TRBV12-4 to TRBJ2-7; the D call may be TRBD1 or TRBD2 (6 bases each). Trimming took 4 bases from V and 1 from J, leaving 11 bases between them. This CDR3 is 14 amino acids long. The CDR3 is CASSSGGRSYEQYF. The CDR3 bases are TGTGCCAGCAGTTCCGGGGGCCGATCCTACGAGCAGTACTTC.

Concerning this clonotype itself: This likely comes from a read error, as the CDR3 has no conserved phenylalanine or tryptophan at its end. This chain uses TRBV28 with TRBJ2-5, with 8 bases matching TRBD2. The junction had 5 bases not matched to a gene; V was cut back by 1 base and J by 1 base. Germline CDR1 reads MDHEN; CDR2 reads SYDVKM. This CDR3 is 16 amino acids long. The CDR3 loop is CASSLLAGRGQETQYL. DNA for the CDR3: TGTGCCAGCAGTTTATTAGCGGGAAGGGGCCAAGAGACCCAGTACCTC.

The chain is built from TRBV28 and TRBJ2-3; D gene unclear. Trimming removed 7 bases from V and 1 base from J, with 15 bases in between. CDR3 length equals 15 residues. Germline values: CDR1 MDHEN, CDR2 SYDVKM. The CDR3 DNA is TGTGCCAGCAATAGAGAGGCCTCTGGCACAGATACGCAGTATTTT. It encodes CASNREASGTDTQYF.

This clonotype was recorded at least ten times. This chain connects TRBV12-3 or TRBV12-4 to TRBJ2-3; 9 bases match TRBD2. This CDR3 spans 17 amino acids. V was pared by 5 bases and J by 4 bases, with 13 bases of the junction left unmatched. The CDR3 sequence is CASSHTFSGSLPDTQYF. CDR3 DNA: TGTGCCAGCAGTCATACCTTTAGCGGGAGTCTACCAGATACGCAGTATTTT.

Only a few counts were recorded for this clonotype. The chain links TRBV19 to TRBJ2-1, with 7 positions matching TRBD2. This CDR3 has 13 residues. The V gene end was trimmed by 8 bases and the J gene end by 8 bases; junction bases not matched to a gene: 9. In germline, CDR1 is LNHDA, CDR2 SQIVND (reference sequence). CDR3 sequence: CASSTSAGYEQFF. CDR3 DNA sequence: TGTGCCAGTTCCACTAGCGCGGGCTATGAGCAGTTCTTC.

The chain combines TRBV28 with TRBJ1-2, with a weak D call TRBD1 (6 bases). The V end lost 3 bases, the J end lost 4 bases, and 12 bases lay between the germline ends. The V gene's germline CDR1 is MDHEN and CDR2 SYDVKM. CDR3 size: 14 residues. The CDR3 loop is CASSFAGGGYGYTF. The CDR3 DNA reads TGTGCCAGCAGTTTCGCCGGAGGGGGCTATGGCTACACCTTC.

The sample holds one count of this clonotype. A read error may be the cause here, since a much bigger clone is one base away. The CDR3 ends on some other residue instead of the conserved phenylalanine or tryptophan, so this is likely a read error. This chain uses TRBV14 with TRBJ2-3, with 10 bases fitting TRBD2. Germline V CDR1 and CDR2: SGHDN, FVKESK. J gave up 0 bases and V 0 bases, and 3 bases lay outside the gene matches. This CDR3 is 17 amino acids long. CDR3: CASSQDLGLASTDTQYY. DNA for the CDR3: TGTGCCAGCAGCCAAGATCTGGGACTAGCGAGCACAGATACGCAGTATTAT.

This clonotype was detected a few times. The chain has TRBV4-3 and TRBJ1-1, with 7 positions matching TRBD1. CDR1 and CDR2 from the germline V gene are LGHNA and YSLEER. This CDR3 contains 15 residues. With V trimmed by 2 bases and J by 0 bases, 3 bases remained unmatched. CDR3 nucleotide sequence: TGCGCCAGCAGCCAAAGGGGGCTTATGAACACTGAAGCTTTCTTT. Protein sequence: CASSQRGLMNTEAFF.

The table lists this clonotype with many counts. CDR3 loop: CASSRHSIQETQYF. The CDR3 DNA reads TGTGCCAGCAGCCGCCACAGCATCCAAGAGACCCAGTACTTC. The rearrangement joins TRBV14 to TRBJ2-5; D is unclear. The CDR3 runs to 14 residues. Trimming took off 4 bases at V and 1 base at J, with 10 bases between the two ends. The germline V gene encodes CDR1 SGHDN and CDR2 FVKESK.

This clonotype was counted a few times. J is TRBJ1-5 and V is TRBV2, with unresolved D. The germline V gene has CDR1 SNHLY and CDR2 FYNNEI. Trimming stripped 2 bases from V and 0 bases from J, with 14 bases between. CDR3 size: 17 residues. The CDR3 nucleotides read TGTGCCAGCAGTGAAATAGGGTCACCCATTAGCAATCAGCCCCAGCATTTT. Translation: CASSEIGSPISNQPQHF.

This rearrangement joins TRBV28 to TRBJ2-7; D call uncertain. The germline CDR1 and CDR2 sequences are MDHEN and SYDVKM. Trimming cost V 5 bases and J 1 base, with 12 bases left between them. The CDR3 is 14 amino acids. The CDR3, as DNA: TGTGCCAGCAGTCCCCAGGATCGGTCCTACGAGCAGTACTTC. Its protein product is CASSPQDRSYEQYF. The full variable domain, rest sourced from reference TRBV28 and TRBJ2-7, is DVKVTQSSRYLVKRTGEKVFLECVQDMDHENMFWYRQDPGLGLRLIYFSYDVKMKEKGDIPEGYSVSREKKERFSLILESASTNQTSMYLCASSPQDRSYEQYFGPGTRLTVT.

In this sample, this clonotype turned up a few times. The rearrangement links TRBV14 to TRBJ2-7, with 8 bases matching TRBD2. The CDR3 has 15 residues. CDR1 and CDR2 (germline): SGHDN, FVKESK. After removal of 0 bases from V and 6 bases from J, the junction contained 7 bases not matched to a gene. As DNA, the CDR3 is TGTGCCAGCAGCCAAGATGTCGGGAGGGGTTCCGAGCAGTACTTC. The encoded protein is CASSQDVGRGSEQYF.

The chain employs TRBV20-1 and TRBJ1-4; D is uncertain. V lost 5 bases and J lost 7, with 11 bases in between. The germline gives CDR1 DFQATT, CDR2 SNEGSKA (reference sequence). CDR3 length: 12 residues. CDR3 bases: TGCAGTGCTCGAAGACTGACTGAAAAACTGTTTTTT. Translated: CSARRLTEKLFF.

This clonotype was counted at least ten times. The chain carries TRBV3-1 and TRBJ2-5; D call uncertain. Trimming stripped 0 bases from V and 5 bases from J, with 13 bases between. This CDR3 has 15 residues. Germline V gene sequence: CDR1 LGHDT, CDR2 YNNKEL (reference sequence). CDR3 nucleotide sequence: TGTGCCAGCAGCCAAGATCTCAATAACGCGGAGACCCAGTACTTC. Protein product: CASSQDLNNAETQYF.

With regard to this clonotype: One end of the junction is discordant with germline, which a read error may explain. The chain couples TRBV12-3 or TRBV12-4 to TRBJ2-3; the match to TRBD1 covers 9 bases. CDR3 length: 17 amino acids. This CDR3 is CASSSGTGHLSTDTLYF. In DNA form, the CDR3 reads TGCGCCAGCAGTTCCGGGACAGGGCATTTGAGCACAGATACGCTGTATTTT.

The chain employs TRBV28 and TRBJ1-5; D is undetermined. The CDR3 loop spans 15 amino acids. Germline V CDR1 and CDR2: MDHEN, SYDVKM. The V gene lost 4 bases and the J gene lost 0 bases, with 10 bases spanning the gap. The CDR3: CASSSDSYSNQPQHF. CDR3 nucleotide sequence: TGTGCCAGCAGTTCCGACTCTTATAGCAATCAGCCCCAGCATTTT.

The chain combines TRBV13 with TRBJ2-7; possible D gene TRBD2, 6 bases. Germline V gives CDR1 PRHDT, CDR2 FYEKMQ (reference sequence). The CDR3 contains 15 residues. V lost 5 bases, J lost 2 bases, and 16 bases lay in between. In nucleotides, the CDR3 is TGTGCCAGCAGCCAAGGGTTAGCGGCCACCTACGAGCAGTACTTC. It translates to CASSQGLAATYEQYF.